This T cell receptor beta chain stems from a study of cytomegalovirus exposure and HLA in healthy donors. Study conclusions and caveats: HLA alleles showed associations with some 17,000 TCR beta sequences in a later analysis, at a 0.05 false discovery rate. Some V segments could not be told apart, so they were left out, TRBV6-2 and TRBV6-3 among them. The study flagged some 170 TCR beta chains as cytomegalovirus-associated.

Regarding this clone: As yet, its antigen is unknown.

PCR amplification relied on 60 Vbeta primers (plus 13 Jbeta primers). Methods used by the authors: Roughly 11 million shared chains were among around 78 million unique TCR beta chains counted in a later analysis. TCRdb keeps only in-frame clones here, not all; method: immunoSEQ multiplex PCR. V and J calls plus clone size are reproduced from that table; the DNA served to infer D and trimming. The sample lists about 120,000 clones, more than 65% occurring once. Germline V gene data show CDR1 as MNHEY and CDR2 as SMNVEV (reference sequence). There are 15 residues in the CDR3. Trimming removed 3 bases at V and 4 bases at J, with 15 bases between.

This rearrangement joins TRBV27 to TRBJ1-2, with D perhaps TRBD1 (5 bases). This clonotype originated in a man younger than 35 in good health and CMV-seropositive. Sequencing was carried out using PBMCs. The chain's CDR3 is CASSLVGGGTYGYTF. CDR3 sequence (DNA): TGTGCCAGCAGTTTGGTGGGGGGGGGAACCTATGGCTACACCTTC.